This T cell receptor (beta chain) was identified in a study of T cells in women clearing cervical HPV infection. Study at large: Case blood was drawn when the lesion was first found; control blood after infection became undetectable. Cases' blood sampling followed lesion detection by median about 150 days (90 to 200). Study results and limitations: Repertoire richness, not evenness, was significantly elevated in CIN3+ cases versus controls. Cases carried less TRBV6-7 than controls: approximately 0.1% versus 0.16%.

About this clone itself: Its antigen is as yet unknown. The read halts 3 residues ahead of the CDR3 end, with the missing end drawn from the germline J gene.

Per germline, CDR1 MDHEN and CDR2 SYDVKM. CDR3 length: 12 residues. TCRdb's copy holds only in-frame clones and misses some; the assay was immunoSEQ multiplex PCR. The sample is made up of 30,000 to 45,000 clones, and the top ten hold less than 4% of it. This sequence originates from a woman aged 18-70 years with a cervical HPV16 infection that either progressed to CIN3+ or cleared (not recorded which). The V call is TRBV28, the J call TRBJ1-1; D call uncertain. Sequenced input: blood buffy coat. The CDR3: CASSLGLLEAFF. The CDR3 bases that were read are TGTGCCAGCAGTTTGGGCCTCCTAGAA.